The 15 T cell receptor beta chains in this list originate from one sample, sequenced in a study of cytomegalovirus exposure and HLA in healthy donors. Profiling relied on immunoSEQ multiplex PCR, and the TCRdb table lists in-frame clones only, not all of them. The sample includes 55,000 to 65,000 clones, 90% to 97% of them seen just once. The sample taken for sequencing was PBMCs. These receptor sequences come from a man aged 18 to 30 in good health and CMV-seronegative.

J is TRBJ1-1 and V is TRBV11-2; 10 bases line up with TRBD1. Germline CDR1 reads SGHAT; CDR2 reads FQNNGV. The CDR3 extends over 15 amino acids. V lost 6 bases, J lost 1 base, and 5 bases stayed unmatched. The chain's CDR3 is CASRPGTGENTEAFF. The DNA of the CDR3 is TGTGCCAGCAGGCCCGGGACAGGGGAGAACACTGAAGCTTTCTTT.

This clone has a single count. J is TRBJ2-3 and V is TRBV7-2, with D possibly TRBD1 on 6 matching bases. The CDR3 spans 14 residues. Germline loops: CDR1 SGHTA, CDR2 FQGNSA. Trimming cost V 5 bases and J 2 bases, with 11 bases left between them. The CDR3 DNA reads as TGTGCCAGCAGCCGCACAGGGCTCACAGATACGCAGTATTTT. It translates to CASSRTGLTDTQYF.

This chain connects TRBV28 to TRBJ2-1, with D unclear. Trimming stripped 3 bases from V and 5 bases from J, with 8 bases between. The CDR3 has 13 amino acids. Germline CDR1 and CDR2: MDHEN and SYDVKM. DNA for the CDR3: TGTGCCAGCAGTTTGAGGCTTGACAATGAGCAGTTCTTC. It codes for CASSLRLDNEQFF.

This chain links TRBV2 with TRBJ2-4, with 7 bases lining up with TRBD2. This CDR3 is built from 16 residues. CDR1 SNHLY and CDR2 FYNNEI come from the germline V gene. The junction had 7 bases not matched to a gene; V was cut back by 5 bases and J by 0 bases. The CDR3 DNA reads TGTGCCAGCAGTCTGGCTAGCGGACTAGCCAAAAACATTCAGTACTTC. Translating gives CASSLASGLAKNIQYF.

The gene calls are TRBV4-3 and TRBJ2-3; 9 bases line up with TRBD2. This CDR3 spans 20 amino acids. The germline gives CDR1 LGHNA, CDR2 YSLEER. Germline trimming cut 1 base from V and 2 bases from J; bases unmatched to any gene: 16. The CDR3 reads CASSQVLLAGIFVDTDTQYF. In DNA form, the CDR3 reads TGCGCCAGCAGCCAAGTCCTCCTAGCGGGAATATTCGTTGACACAGATACGCAGTATTTT.

The chain recombines TRBV29-1 with TRBJ2-7, with 11 bases fitting TRBD1. The CDR3 covers 14 residues. Losses at the gene ends were 4 bases for V and 3 bases for J; bases not matched to a gene: 5. From germline, CDR1 is SQVTM and CDR2 ANQGSEA. The CDR3 here is CSVAGTGGFYEQYF. The CDR3 DNA reads as TGCAGCGTTGCTGGGACAGGGGGGTTCTACGAGCAGTACTTC.

V and J are TRBV14 and TRBJ2-1; D may be TRBD2 (5 bases). CDR1 SGHDN and CDR2 FVKESK come from the germline V gene. Trimming removed 1 base from V and 9 bases from J, with 10 bases in between. The CDR3 is 13 amino acids. The CDR3 DNA follows: TGTGCCAGCAGCCAAGGATCTGGAGGTGAGCAGTTCTTC. This translates into CASSQGSGGEQFF.

This clone appeared once. The chain carries TRBV18 and TRBJ1-4, with D unresolved. The CDR3 has 14 amino acids. The V and J ends lost 1 base and 6 bases respectively, with 9 bases between them. Germline V gene sequence: CDR1 KGHSH, CDR2 LQKENI. Here the CDR3 DNA reads TGTGCCAGCTCACCACAGGTGGAGTATGAAAAACTGTTTTTT. Protein: CASSPQVEYEKLFF.

The chain couples TRBV7-9 to TRBJ2-2, with a weak D call TRBD1 (6 bases). CDR1 and CDR2 from the germline V gene are SEHNR and FQNEAQ (reference sequence). Trimming took 10 bases from V and 6 from J, leaving 15 bases between them. The length of the CDR3 is 13 residues. The CDR3 sequence: CAISTGSPGELFF. CDR3 bases: TGTGCCATATCAACAGGGTCCCCCGGGGAGCTGTTTTTT.

This clone was detected only once. The rearrangement links TRBV5-6 to TRBJ2-5; unclear D gene. Trimming removed 2 bases from V and 0 bases from J, with 8 bases in between. CDR3 length: 14 amino acids. Germline lookup yields CDR1 SGHDT and CDR2 YYEEEE. The CDR3 DNA follows: TGTGCCAGCAGCTTATCAGGTTACCAAGAGACCCAGTACTTC. It is translated as CASSLSGYQETQYF.

The rearrangement links TRBV6-6 to TRBJ2-1; D may be TRBD2 (6 bases). This CDR3 region has 16 residues. The germline V gene has CDR1 MNHNY and CDR2 SVGAGI (reference sequence). V was pared by 0 bases and J by 6 bases, with 15 bases between. The CDR3 DNA reads as TGTGCCAGCAGTTACTCGGCACTAGCTCGGTCCAATGAGCAGTTCTTC. This encodes CASSYSALARSNEQFF.

The gene calls are TRBV30 and TRBJ2-5; TRBD1 is a possible D gene (5 bases). The CDR3 totals 13 residues. Trimming took 2 bases from V and 3 from J, leaving 10 bases between them. Germline V gene data show CDR1 as GTSNPN and CDR2 as SVGIG (reference sequence). This CDR3 is CAWSFSGKETQYF. The DNA for the CDR3 is TGTGCCTGGAGTTTCTCAGGGAAAGAGACCCAGTACTTC.

The chain uses TRBV4-1 and TRBJ2-2; TRBD2 aligns across 11 bases. Germline trimming cut 6 bases from V and 3 bases from J; bases unmatched to any gene: 6. The CDR3 contains 16 residues. Germline V gene data show CDR1 as MGHRA and CDR2 as YSYEKL. CDR3 nucleotide sequence: TGCGCCAGCAGTCTGGGACTAGCGGCTTACACCGGGGAGCTGTTTTTT. This translates into CASSLGLAAYTGELFF.

This chain joins TRBV5-4 and TRBJ2-7, with 7 nucleotides matching TRBD1. This CDR3 contains 14 residues. Germline V gene sequence: CDR1 SGHNT, CDR2 YYREEE (reference sequence). J gave up 2 bases and V 3 bases, and 5 bases lay outside the gene matches. CDR3 amino acids: CASSSRTGPYEQYF. The CDR3 DNA reads as TGTGCCAGCAGCTCAAGGACAGGACCCTACGAGCAGTACTTC.

The V gene is TRBV10-3, the J gene TRBJ2-7, with 8 bases aligning to TRBD2. The CDR3 has 13 amino acids. Looked up from germline, CDR1 is ENHRY and CDR2 is SYGVKD. V shed 8 bases and J 3 bases; nucleotides not matched to a gene: 6. The CDR3 spells CAIGLADYYEQYF. The CDR3 nucleotides read TGTGCCATCGGACTAGCCGACTACTACGAGCAGTACTTC.